Listed here is a single T cell receptor (beta chain). Its target antigen remains unknown. Within one base of it there is no much larger clone, and no base qualities were kept. This specimen belongs to a study of OX40 agonist ivuxolimab in advanced cancers. Context from the whole study: Ivuxolimab was a fully human IgG2 agonistic monoclonal antibody targeting the costimulatory receptor OX40 (CD134). Peripheral TCRbeta sequencing was intended to test whether TCR sequence diversity was altered and clonal T-cell expansion was caused by ivuxolimab. The dose-escalation cohort was 82.7% male with a mean age of approximately 59 years, ranging from roughly 23 to 90. The paper reports the monotherapy dose-escalation portion (N = 52 patients) of the phase I ivuxolimab trial. Among the approximately 54 dose-escalation patients, around 19 had hepatocellular carcinoma, around 15 melanoma, 9 renal cell carcinoma and 9 head and neck cancer. Patients were allowed to have had prior anti-PD-1, anti-PD-L1 or anti-CTLA-4 therapy, and approximately 40% of the dose-escalation patients had been treated with checkpoint inhibitors. Intravenous ivuxolimab was administered to patients every 2 weeks at six dose levels: 0.01, 0.1, 0.3, 1.5, 3 and 10 mg/kg. Three dose-escalation patients achieved partial responses, one with hepatocellular carcinoma and two with cutaneous melanoma.

Genomic DNA was isolated from the sorted cells so that the TCRbeta CDR3 region could be sequenced. The immunoSEQ Assay was used for sequencing of TCRbeta CDR3 regions. TCRdb limited this immuneACCESS table to in-frame rearrangements with V and J called. A share of clones is missing; checked studies link under half to unresolved V genes, and the rest is unexplained. This sample holds around 92,000 clones; about four fifths were observed only once. Together, the top ten hold roughly 2.7% of the sample. Broad study findings and their caveats: Clonal expansion of both CD4+ and CD8+ blood T cells was observed from baseline to week 6 at doses 0.1 to 3.0 mg/kg. In partial responders in the 0.1-3.0 mg/kg groups, normalized peripheral clonal expansion was found to be among the lowest, especially among CD8+ T cells. Low levels of normalized T-cell clonal expansion were also seen in some nonresponding patients. The antigen specificity of the peripheral T cells that underwent clonal expansion was not determined. After ivuxolimab, more expanded clones were found on average in CD8+ T cells than in CD4+ T cells.

Patients with autoimmune disease history or receiving systemic immunosuppression were excluded from the trial. Peripheral blood for TCR sequencing was collected from all dose cohorts at baseline, on cycle 4 day 1, and on cycle 7 day 1. Samples came from an open-label, multicenter, first-in-human phase I dose-escalation trial of ivuxolimab. Adults with locally advanced or metastatic head and neck squamous cell, hepatocellular, melanoma or renal cell carcinoma were enrolled in the trial. CD4+ and CD8+ T cells were sorted separately from peripheral blood before TCR sequencing. This sample comprised CD4+ or CD8+ T cells sorted from blood, obtained in a trial of the OX40 agonist ivuxolimab. The clonotype originates from an adult with an advanced solid tumor such as melanoma, head and neck, liver or kidney cancer.

CDR3 sequence: CASSTNPATGAEKLFF. The nucleotide sequence reads as follows: TGTGCCAGCAGTACGAACCCAGCTACCGGGGCTGAAAAACTGTTTTTT. Recombination linked TRBV6-6 to TRBJ1-4; TRBD1 is possibly the D segment (5 matching bases). In the germline V gene (reference sequence), CDR1 corresponds to MNHNY and CDR2 to SVGAGI. The CDR3 spans 16 residues, from the cysteine through the phenylalanine. Of all the DNA, just the CDR3 is kept, 48 bases in frame from base 1. V sheds 5 bases and J sheds 7 bases, leaving 20 bases between their ends.